This is a list of T cell receptor beta chains from one sample in a study of identical twins. TCRdb re-called the 5' RACE reads with MiXCR, one entry per CDR3 protein. Here the sample spans about 730,000 distinct CDR3 sequences, 21% being singletons. These data also formed part of another study, on T cells expressing NK-cell markers.

Sequenced input: PBMCs. The receptor source for this set is a woman aged 18-29 years in good health. CDR3s include the opening cysteine and the closing phenylalanine or tryptophan. D genes are given only for firm matches. Rows may omit the clone size; those that give it use once, few, many or a size class.

clone size	D gene	V gene	J gene	CDR3 DNA	CDR3 protein
many	-	TRBV9	TRBJ2-7	TGTGCCAGCAGCCCCTTGGACGGAACCTACGAGCAGTACTTC	CASSPLDGTYEQYF
many	-	TRBV5-1	TRBJ2-5	TGCGCCAGCAGCTTCGCAGTACAAGAGACCCAGTACTTC	CASSFAVQETQYF
-	TRBD2	TRBV9	TRBJ2-1	TGTGCCAGCAGCGTAGGGACTAGCGGGTGGGGGGAGCAGTTCTTC	CASSVGTSGWGEQFF
-	-	TRBV29-1	TRBJ1-1	TGCAGCGTCGGGGCGGGGGCAGGTACTGAAGCTTTCTTT	CSVGAGAGTEAFF
-	-	TRBV18	TRBJ2-3	TGTGCCAGCTCACCACCCCTGGCAGATACGCAGTATTTT	CASSPPLADTQYF
many	TRBD2	TRBV6-1	TRBJ2-3	TGTGCCAGCAGCCGTCCCGGGACTAGCGGGGGCGATACGCAGTATTTT	CASSRPGTSGGDTQYF
-	-	TRBV10-3	TRBJ1-2	TGTGCCATCAGTGAGTCCCGAGGGCAGGGCTACACCTTC	CAISESRGQGYTF
many	TRBD2	TRBV7-8	TRBJ2-5	TGTGCCAGCAGCTTAATAGCGGGGGATGAGACCCAGTACTTC	CASSLIAGDETQYF
-	TRBD2	TRBV12-3/TRBV12-4	TRBJ2-1	TGTGCCAGCAGTTGGGCTAGCGGGATTTACAATGAGCAGTTCTTC	CASSWASGIYNEQFF
-	TRBD1	TRBV12-3/TRBV12-4	TRBJ2-7	TGTGCCAGCAGCCTAACCGGACAGGGCCACGAGCAGTACTTC	CASSLTGQGHEQYF
few	-	TRBV6-5	TRBJ2-3	TGTGCCAGCAGTTACTCACTAGACGATACGCAGTATTTT	CASSYSLDDTQYF
-	-	TRBV12-3/TRBV12-4	TRBJ2-1	TGTGCCAGCAGTTTAGGCGCTACCCGTCTCCACAATGAGCAGTTCTTC	CASSLGATRLHNEQFF
few	TRBD1	TRBV5-1	TRBJ1-1	TGCGCCAGCAGCTTGGGGGCGCGACAGGGAAACACTGAAGCTTTCTTT	CASSLGARQGNTEAFF
-	TRBD2	TRBV20-1	TRBJ2-2	TGCAGTGCGCGGAGGAGCGGGGGCACCGGGGAGCTGTTTTTT	CSARRSGGTGELFF
many	-	TRBV12-3/TRBV12-4	TRBJ1-1	TGTGCCAGCATTCGGCCCGGGGTGAACACTGAAGCTTTCTTT	CASIRPGVNTEAFF
few	-	TRBV28	TRBJ2-3	TGTGCCAGCAGTTACAGGGCCCGATTAATAGTTCCCACAGATACGCAGTATTTT	CASSYRARLIVPTDTQYF
many	-	TRBV29-1	TRBJ1-1	TGCAGCGTTGAACGTTCGAACACTGAAGCTTTCTTT	CSVERSNTEAFF
many	TRBD2	TRBV7-2	TRBJ2-3	TGTGCCAGTAGCGGGGAAGGTGGGACAGATACGCAGTATTTT	CASSGEGGTDTQYF
-	-	TRBV20-1	TRBJ2-5	TGCAGTGCTAGAGATCCAAGTACAGGGAGTGGGGAGACCCAGTACTTC	CSARDPSTGSGETQYF
-	TRBD1	TRBV11-3	TRBJ2-1	TGTGCCAGCAGCGTGGAGGGACAGGGGCATGAGCAGTTCTTC	CASSVEGQGHEQFF
-	-	TRBV5-1	TRBJ2-1	TGCGCCAGCAGCTTGGAAGGGACACAATACAATGAGCAGTTCTTC	CASSLEGTQYNEQFF
-	-	TRBV20-1	TRBJ1-5	TGCAGTGCTAGAGCCGGGCCTTCCAGTCAGCCCCAGCATTTT	CSARAGPSSQPQHF
-	-	TRBV3-1	TRBJ2-7	TGTGCCAGGCCCTACGAGCAGTACTTC	CARPYEQYF
-	-	TRBV12-3/TRBV12-4	TRBJ2-1	TGTGCCAGCATACAGGGCAATGAGCAGTTCTTC	CASIQGNEQFF
few	-	TRBV15	TRBJ1-1	TGTGCCACCTTGGGGAACACTGAAGCTTTCTTT	CATLGNTEAFF
-	-	TRBV29-1	TRBJ1-2	TGCAGCGCCACTGACACCTCTTCTAACTATGGCTACACCTTC	CSATDTSSNYGYTF
many	-	TRBV12-5	TRBJ2-6	TGTGCTAGTGGTCTCTCCGGGGCCAACGTCCTGACTTTC	CASGLSGANVLTF
-	TRBD2	TRBV5-1	TRBJ2-3	TGCGCCAGCGTACCTGTGGGGGGGGAGTACACAGATACGCAGTATTTT	CASVPVGGEYTDTQYF
-	-	TRBV7-3	TRBJ2-3	TGTGCCAGCAGCCCCGAGCCGCTACGCACAGATACGCAGTATTTT	CASSPEPLRTDTQYF
few	-	TRBV7-3	TRBJ2-3	TGTGCCAGCAGCTTACTGTCCAACACAGATACGCAGTATTTT	CASSLLSNTDTQYF
many	-	TRBV29-1	TRBJ2-3	TGCAGCGCCCGGGGTACCGGTACGCAGTATTTT	CSARGTGTQYF
-	-	TRBV7-9	TRBJ2-5	TGTGCCAGCAGCTTAGTTTCGGGGGTCCAAGAGACCCAGTACTTC	CASSLVSGVQETQYF
few	TRBD1	TRBV20-1	TRBJ1-1	TGCAGTGCTACTGCCAGGGACAGGGGGAATACTGAAGCTTTCTTT	CSATARDRGNTEAFF
few	-	TRBV19	TRBJ1-1	TGTGCCAGTTCCTATAACGGGGTTGGGATAGAGGGCACTGAAGCTTTCTTT	CASSYNGVGIEGTEAFF
few	-	TRBV6-5	TRBJ1-2	TGTGCCAGCAGTTCTGGATCAATAGGGGGCTACACCTTC	CASSSGSIGGYTF
-	TRBD2	TRBV20-1	TRBJ2-1	TGCAGTGCTAGAGATCTCATGGCTAGCGGGGTAGTGTACAATGAGCAGTTCTTC	CSARDLMASGVVYNEQFF
few	TRBD2	TRBV20-1	TRBJ2-1	TGCAGTGCTAGAGAAGGCGGCTTGGGACTAGCGGGGGTCGGGAGGTACAATGAGCAGTTCTTC	CSAREGGLGLAGVGRYNEQFF
-	TRBD2	TRBV9	TRBJ2-3	TGTGCCAGCAGCGTAGAGGCGGGGGGGCCGTTAGATACGCAGTATTTT	CASSVEAGGPLDTQYF
few	TRBD2	TRBV20-1	TRBJ2-1	TGCAGTGCTAGAAATCCCCCTCGGGCTAGCGGGATGGACGAGCAGTTCTTC	CSARNPPRASGMDEQFF
few	-	TRBV24-1	TRBJ2-1	TGTGCCACCAGTGACCCGTTAGGGGCGGACAATGAGCAGTTCTTC	CATSDPLGADNEQFF
few	-	TRBV5-6	TRBJ2-3	TGTGCCAGCAGCGGAAGACAGATCACAGATACGCAGTATTTT	CASSGRQITDTQYF
-	-	TRBV20-1	TRBJ1-1	TGCAGTGCTTGGGGCGGGGGCCCCAACACTGAAGCTTTCTTT	CSAWGGGPNTEAFF
-	-	TRBV7-2	TRBJ2-2	TGTGCCAGCAGCCCCCCCCGGCAGTACACCGGGGAGCTGTTTTTT	CASSPPRQYTGELFF
-	TRBD2	TRBV2	TRBJ2-1	TGTGCCAGCTGCGAAGTATCTAGCGGGATTAATGAGCAGTTCTTC	CASCEVSSGINEQFF
many	TRBD2	TRBV29-1	TRBJ2-2	TGCAGCGCCCAACCGGGGGGGCCCACCGGGGAGCTGTTTTTT	CSAQPGGPTGELFF
-	TRBD1	TRBV27	TRBJ2-7	TGTGCCAGCAGTTTACTACAGGGGTCCAACGAGCAGTACTTC	CASSLLQGSNEQYF
-	-	TRBV7-2	TRBJ2-7	TGTGCCAGCGGGGGCGGGAGAGGTCCCTACGAGCAGTACTTC	CASGGGRGPYEQYF
few	-	TRBV20-1	TRBJ1-2	TGCAGTGCTACCCGCCAGGGCTATGGCTACACCTTC	CSATRQGYGYTF
-	-	TRBV3-1	TRBJ1-1	TGTGCCAGCAGCCAACCAGGGAGGGGCACTGAAGCTTTCTTT	CASSQPGRGTEAFF
-	TRBD2	TRBV13	TRBJ2-1	TGTGCCAGCGCCCAGGAGGGAGGGCATAATGAGCAGTTCTTC	CASAQEGGHNEQFF
few	-	TRBV12-3/TRBV12-4	TRBJ1-5	TGTGCCAGCAGCCGCGGACCCAATAGCAATCAGCCCCAGCATTTT	CASSRGPNSNQPQHF
-	TRBD1	TRBV6-1	TRBJ1-2	TGTGCCGCGGCGACAGGGTTAACTAAGTATGGCTACACCTTC	CAAATGLTKYGYTF